The 29 T cell receptor beta chains below all came from one sample that was sequenced in a study of T cells in tuberculosis. Clones were sequenced by immunoSEQ multiplex PCR, and TCRdb holds only the in-frame ones, with some missing. Of some 25,000 clones in the sample, roughly 95% were seen once. The sequenced sample consisted of PBMCs. The receptors were sampled from a donor aged 5-35 years with latent tuberculosis or without tuberculosis infection.

The CDR3 spells CATSRDEGALRPDTQYF. DNA of the CDR3: TGTGCCACCAGCAGAGATGAGGGGGCACTTCGCCCAGATACGCAGTATTTT. The V gene is TRBV15, the J gene TRBJ2-3; TRBD1 agrees at 7 bases. The CDR3 runs 17 residues. The germline gives CDR1 LNHNV, CDR2 YYDKDF (reference sequence). The junction had 10 bases not matched to a gene; V was cut back by 0 bases and J by 4 bases. The complete variable domain, with remaining parts taken from reference TRBV15 and TRBJ2-3, reads DAMVIQNPRYQVTQFGKPVTLSCSQTLNHNVMYWYQQKSSQAPKLLFHYYDKDFNNEADTPDNFQSRRPNTSFCFLDIRSPGLGDTAMYLCATSRDEGALRPDTQYFGPGTRLTVL.

This chain links TRBV5-5 with TRBJ2-7; 7 bases fit TRBD1. The J segment lost 2 bases and the V segment lost 1 base, leaving 3 bases of the junction unmatched. Germline V gene data show CDR1 as SGHKS and CDR2 as YYEKEE (reference sequence). The length of the CDR3 is 14 residues. As DNA, the CDR3 is TGTGCCAGCAGCTTGAGGGGGCGACCCTACGAGCAGTACGTC. Amino acids: CASSLRGRPYEQYV.

The chain recombines TRBV29-1 with TRBJ1-1; TRBD1 matches 7 bases. The CDR3 runs 14 residues. Unmatched junction bases numbered 11, after V lost 6 bases and J lost 4 bases. Germline-derived CDR1 and CDR2 are SQVTM and ANQGSEA. The CDR3 DNA is TGCAGCGTCCACCGGGGACAGCTCCTCACTGAAGCTTTCTTT. Protein: CSVHRGQLLTEAFF.

CDR3 sequence (DNA): TGTGCCAGCAGTGAATTCGACAGGGCTAACTATGGCTACACCTTC. It is translated as CASSEFDRANYGYTF. The J gene is TRBJ1-2, the V gene TRBV6-1; 7 bases are shared with TRBD1. V trimming: 2 bases; J trimming: 0 bases; junction bases outside the gene matches: 3. CDR1 is MNHNS and CDR2 is SASEGT in the germline V gene. The CDR3 totals 15 residues.

The rearrangement joins TRBV5-5 to TRBJ2-7, with 7 bases matching TRBD1. This CDR3 spans 14 amino acids. Germline assignment: CDR1 SGHKS and CDR2 YYEKEE (reference sequence). J lost 2 bases, V lost 1 base, and 3 bases had no gene match. CDR3 bases: TGTGCCAGCAGCTTGTTGACAGGGCCCTACGAGCAGTACGTC. It specifies CASSLLTGPYEQYV.

The chain recombines TRBV6-1 with TRBJ2-1; perhaps TRBD2 as D (5 bases). Looked up from germline, CDR1 is MNHNS and CDR2 is SASEGT. V was pared by 4 bases and J by 8 bases, with 18 bases between. This CDR3 has 15 amino acids. The CDR3 here is CASSVQWTVGDEQFF. The CDR3 region has the DNA TGTGCCAGCAGTGTTCAATGGACGGTCGGGGATGAGCAGTTCTTC.

The chain couples TRBV6-1 to TRBJ1-2; D gene uncertain. Between the trimmed V and J ends, which lost 2 bases and 4 bases, there was a span of 8 bases. The CDR3 totals 13 residues. CDR1 is MNHNS and CDR2 is SASEGT in the germline V gene. CDR3: CASSEIQSYGYTF. CDR3 in DNA: TGTGCCAGCAGTGAAATACAGAGCTATGGCTACACCTTC.

This CDR3 reads CASSLGLAGFETQYF. CDR3 in DNA: TGCGCCAGCAGCTTGGGGCTAGCGGGGTTTGAGACCCAGTACTTC. This rearrangement joins TRBV5-1 to TRBJ2-5; TRBD2 aligns across 9 bases. J gave up 5 bases and V 0 bases, and 5 bases lay outside the gene matches. The CDR3 spans 15 residues. Germline lookup yields CDR1 SGHRS and CDR2 YFSETQ.

The rearrangement uses TRBV6-5 and TRBJ2-5, with D maybe TRBD2 (6 bases). Germline V gives CDR1 MNHEY, CDR2 SVGAGI. V shed 7 bases and J shed 7 bases, with 16 bases lying between them. The CDR3 loop spans 13 amino acids. The CDR3 DNA reads TGTGCCAGCACCCAAGGCGACGGGAGGACCCAGTACTTC. Translation: CASTQGDGRTQYF.

A remark on this clone: Additional DNA sequences in this sample encode the identical CDR3. This chain connects TRBV27 to TRBJ2-3; D is possibly TRBD2 (5 bases). V lost 1 base and J lost 7, with 18 bases in between. The CDR3 loop spans 16 amino acids. Germline V gene data show CDR1 as MNHEY and CDR2 as SMNVEV (reference sequence). The CDR3 DNA is TGTGCCAGCAGTTTATACGAGGGTCGGGTTTTACATACGCAGTATTTT. Translating gives CASSLYEGRVLHTQYF.

The V gene is TRBV11-3, the J gene TRBJ2-1, with D possibly TRBD2 on 6 matching bases. Germline values: CDR1 SGHNT, CDR2 YENEEA. V lost 5 bases, J lost 1 base, and 15 bases lay in between. CDR3 length: 16 amino acids. The DNA for the CDR3 is TGTGCCAGCAGCGTGGCGGGGTATCAATCCTACAATGAGCAGTTCTTC. Amino acid sequence: CASSVAGYQSYNEQFF.

The chain employs TRBV25-1 and TRBJ2-2; no clear D. This CDR3 is 12 amino acids long. CDR1 and CDR2 (germline): MGHDK, SYGVNS. The V end was cut by 9 bases, the J end by 2 bases, with 7 bases between. CDR3 amino acids: CASRLNTGELFF. The DNA for the CDR3 is TGTGCCAGTCGACTTAACACCGGGGAGCTGTTTTTT.

The chain couples TRBV6-1 to TRBJ1-1; 7 bases are a match to TRBD1. The germline CDR1 and CDR2 sequences are MNHNS and SASEGT. The CDR3 is made up of 15 amino acids. Trimming removed 3 bases from V and 1 base from J; junction bases left unmatched: 5. DNA of the CDR3: TGTGCCAGCAGTGAGGGACAGACCTCGAACACTGAAGCTTTCTTT. It specifies CASSEGQTSNTEAFF.

V gene TRBV5-4 combines with J gene TRBJ2-1, with a possible D match to TRBD1 (6 bases). The germline CDR1 and CDR2 sequences are SGHNT and YYREEE (reference sequence). The CDR3 sequence is 15 residues long. Trimming removed 4 bases from V and 6 bases from J, with 17 bases in between. The chain's CDR3 is CASSLMGAPGNEQFF. The CDR3 DNA is TGTGCCAGCAGCCTCATGGGGGCCCCGGGCAATGAGCAGTTCTTC.

The CDR3 DNA follows: TGTGCCAGCAGTTACTCGTCTTCCGCAGGCCATGGCTACACCTTC. It translates to CASSYSSSAGHGYTF. The chain is built from TRBV6-5 and TRBJ1-2, with D hard to call. Trimming stripped 0 bases from V and 6 bases from J, with 14 bases between. Germline-derived CDR1 and CDR2 are MNHEY and SVGAGI. The CDR3 consists of 15 residues.

The chain recombines TRBV27 with TRBJ2-1; 8 bases line up with TRBD2. With V trimmed by 2 bases and J by 2 bases, 2 bases remained unmatched. The CDR3 is 15 amino acids. Germline V CDR1 and CDR2: MNHEY, SMNVEV (reference sequence). CDR3 nucleotide sequence: TGTGCCAGCAGTTTAGGTAGCGGGACCTACAATGAGCAGTTCTTC. Protein sequence: CASSLGSGTYNEQFF.

V usage is TRBV28 and J usage is TRBJ1-1, with 8 bases fitting TRBD1. Germline CDR1 and CDR2: MDHEN and SYDVKM. Trimming removed 6 bases from V and 1 base from J; junction bases left unmatched: 4. This CDR3 is built from 14 residues. CDR3 loop: CASSLGQGNTEAFF. For the CDR3, the DNA is TGTGCCAGCAGCCTTGGACAGGGGAACACTGAAGCTTTCTTT.

The chain links TRBV19 to TRBJ2-3; TRBD1 matches 8 bases. The CDR3 extends over 13 amino acids. Germline CDR1 is LNHDA and CDR2 is SQIVND (reference sequence). Here the CDR3 reads CATRDRGTDTQYF. CDR3 nucleotide sequence: TGTGCTACCCGTGACAGGGGAACAGATACGCAGTATTTT.

The DNA for the CDR3 is TGCGCCAGCAGCCAAGGGGGTCCCTTGGCGGACATCCCTTACGAGCAGTACTTC. Translation gives CASSQGGPLADIPYEQYF. The chain couples TRBV4-1 to TRBJ2-7; TRBD1 is a possible D gene (5 bases). Germline V lookup: CDR1 MGHRA, CDR2 YSYEKL. The CDR3 has 18 amino acids. V lost 1 base to trimming and J lost 4 bases, with 23 bases between them.

The chain couples TRBV19 to TRBJ1-4; no definite D call. V was pared by 8 bases and J by 7 bases, with 17 bases between. The CDR3 sequence is 14 residues long. CDR1 and CDR2 from the germline V gene are LNHDA and SQIVND (reference sequence). CDR3 coding DNA: TGTGCCAGTCCCTCTCGGGGTGAGGGTGAAAAACTGTTTTTT. Amino acids: CASPSRGEGEKLFF.

This clone was seen just once. This chain connects TRBV13 to TRBJ2-3, with D possibly matching TRBD2 (7 bases). Trimming removed 3 bases at V and 6 bases at J, with 19 bases between. The CDR3 consists of 16 residues. The germline gives CDR1 PRHDT, CDR2 FYEKMQ (reference sequence). CDR3 region: CASSFSPAGGPDTQYF. The CDR3 bases are TGTGCCAGCAGCTTTAGCCCTGCCGGGGGGCCGGATACGCAGTATTTT. Full variable domain (remainder filled in from reference TRBV13 and TRBJ2-3): AAGVIQSPRHLIKEKRETATLKCYPIPRHDTVYWYQQGPGQDPQFLISFYEKMQSDKGSIPDRFSAQQFSDYHSELNMSSLELGDSALYFCASSFSPAGGPDTQYFGPGTRLTVL.

The rearrangement links TRBV7-9 to TRBJ1-6; 7 nucleotides line up with TRBD1. CDR1 and CDR2 from the germline V gene are SEHNR and FQNEAQ (reference sequence). The CDR3 contains 14 residues. V shed 3 bases and J 10 bases; nucleotides not matched to a gene: 6. The CDR3 sequence is CASSFQGEKSPLHF. The CDR3 nucleotides read TGTGCCAGCAGCTTCCAGGGGGAAAAATCACCCCTCCACTTT.

The chain uses TRBV25-1 and TRBJ2-2, with D uncertain. Germline CDR1 is MGHDK and CDR2 is SYGVNS. CDR3 size: 15 residues. The V and J ends lost 2 bases and 4 bases respectively, with 11 bases between them. In DNA, the CDR3 is TGTGCCAGCAGTGAAATATCAGATATCACCGGGGAGCTGTTTTTT. Its protein product is CASSEISDITGELFF.

This sequence joins TRBV20-1 and TRBJ2-5; D call uncertain. The CDR3 length is 11 residues. Looked up from germline, CDR1 is DFQATT and CDR2 is SNEGSKA (reference sequence). Trimming shortened V by 5 bases and J by 3 bases, and 7 bases separated the two germline ends. The CDR3 DNA sequence: TGCAGTGCTCTGAGAAAAGAGACCCAGTACTTC. Translation: CSALRKETQYF.

The gene calls are TRBV6-1 and TRBJ1-5; no reliable D call. The V end lost 4 bases, the J end lost 3 bases, and 7 bases lay between the germline ends. This CDR3 has 13 residues. Germline V CDR1 and CDR2: MNHNS, SASEGT. The CDR3 bases are TGTGCCAGCAGTGTCAGTTCCAATCAGCCCCAGCATTTT. Translated, it gives CASSVSSNQPQHF.

The chain is built from TRBV6-1 and TRBJ2-1, with TRBD1 matching 7 bases. Germline CDR1 reads MNHNS; CDR2 reads SASEGT. V was clipped by 8 bases and J by 3 bases; unmatched bases: 7. The CDR3 covers 14 residues. This CDR3 is CASCRDRGYNEQFF. The CDR3 DNA is TGTGCCAGCTGCCGGGACAGAGGCTACAATGAGCAGTTCTTC.

V usage is TRBV5-1 and J usage is TRBJ1-1; 9 nucleotides match TRBD1. CDR1 and CDR2 from the germline V gene are SGHRS and YFSETQ. V shed 4 bases and J 2 bases; nucleotides not matched to a gene: 3. CDR3 length: 14 amino acids. This chain's CDR3 is CASSTGQGNTEAFF. CDR3 coding DNA: TGCGCCAGCAGCACGGGACAGGGAAACACTGAAGCTTTCTTT.

This clone has a handful of counts. V is TRBV12-5 and J is TRBJ1-6, with 9 bases lining up with TRBD1. Germline V gene sequence: CDR1 LGHNT, CDR2 FRNRAP. V shed 5 bases, J shed 10 bases, and the junction held 6 bases outside the gene matches. The CDR3 spans 14 residues. The CDR3 protein is CASGPGQGLSPLHF. CDR3 nucleotides: TGTGCTAGTGGTCCAGGACAGGGGCTATCACCCCTCCACTTT.

The rearrangement uses TRBV9 and TRBJ2-7; 11 nucleotides align to TRBD2. The trim removed 3 bases at V and 3 bases at J, leaving 2 bases unmatched. CDR1 and CDR2 from the germline V gene are SGDLS and YYNGEE. CDR3 length equals 14 residues. CDR3: CASSAGTSGYEQYF. The CDR3 DNA reads TGTGCCAGCAGCGCCGGGACTAGCGGCTACGAGCAGTACTTC.